These 14 T cell receptor beta chains originate from one sample sequenced in a study of cytomegalovirus exposure and HLA in healthy donors (dated by TCRdb to about 2017). Preparation of the library involved the immunoSEQ multiplex PCR assay. A mixture of 60 forward primers for TCR Vbeta segments and 13 reverse primers for TCR Jbeta segments was used in the multiplex PCR. Not all clones reach the TCRdb copy of this immuneACCESS table, which keeps in-frame sequences only. Checked studies attribute under half of the gap to unresolved V genes and leave the rest unexplained. This sample lists 100,000 to 140,000 clones; 60% to 75% were detected once. Clones ranked in the top ten supply 7.8% of the sample. The source material was PBMCs. The source is a man aged 25 to 40 in good health and CMV-seronegative.

The chain carries TRBV10-1 and TRBJ2-5; 9 bases align to TRBD1. Germline V gives CDR1 WNHNN, CDR2 SYGVQD (reference sequence). There are 16 residues in the CDR3. With 4 bases clipped from V and 2 bases from J, the junction kept 8 bases outside the gene matches. DNA for the CDR3: TGCGCCAGCAGTGCCGAACAGGGGGCTAAACAAGAGACCCAGTACTTC. Its protein is CASSAEQGAKQETQYF.

The V and J genes are TRBV2 and TRBJ2-1; 12 nucleotides line up with TRBD2. Germline V gene data show CDR1 as SNHLY and CDR2 as FYNNEI. This CDR3 spans 18 amino acids. The junction had 11 bases not matched to a gene; V was cut back by 3 bases and J by 5 bases. The CDR3, as DNA: TGTGCCAGCAGTGATTTGAGCCTAGCGGGGGGGAAAGACAATGAGCAGTTCTTC. Amino acid sequence: CASSDLSLAGGKDNEQFF.

The chain recombines TRBV11-2 with TRBJ2-7; 11 nucleotides line up with TRBD2. The germline gives CDR1 SGHAT, CDR2 FQNNGV. The CDR3 totals 16 residues. V trimming: 4 bases; J trimming: 5 bases; junction bases outside the gene matches: 10. This chain's CDR3 is CASSSITSGGADEQYF. CDR3 nucleotide sequence: TGTGCCAGCAGCTCAATAACTAGCGGGGGAGCTGACGAGCAGTACTTC. The full variable domain, with the rest looked up from reference TRBV11-2 and TRBJ2-7, is EAGVAQSPRYKIIEKRQSVAFWCNPISGHATLYWYQQILGQGPKLLIQFQNNGVVDDSQLPKDRFSAERLKGVDSTLKIQPAKLEDSAVYLCASSSITSGGADEQYFGPGTRLTVT.

This chain uses TRBV11-2 with TRBJ1-2; D ambiguous. V was trimmed by 1 base and J by 3 bases, leaving 9 bases between them. The CDR3 sequence is 14 residues long. The germline CDR1 and CDR2 sequences are SGHAT and FQNNGV. The CDR3 protein is CASSLGLVDYGYTF. In DNA form, the CDR3 reads TGTGCCAGCAGCTTAGGACTTGTGGACTATGGCTACACCTTC.

J is TRBJ1-1 and V is TRBV5-1; weak D call: TRBD1 (5 bases). Germline CDR1 SGHRS, CDR2 YFSETQ. The CDR3 has 15 residues. Trimming left V 0 bases short and J 0 bases short, with 9 bases between. CDR3 loop: CASSLVGGLNTEAFF. In DNA, the CDR3 is TGCGCCAGCAGCTTGGTTGGGGGGTTGAACACTGAAGCTTTCTTT.

This clone was picked up one time. V is TRBV19 and J is TRBJ1-5; 9 bases match TRBD1. Germline V lookup: CDR1 LNHDA, CDR2 SQIVND (reference sequence). With V trimmed by 3 bases and J by 5 bases, 2 bases remained unmatched. The CDR3 is 14 residues long. For the CDR3, the DNA is TGTGCCAGTAGTATGGGACAGGGCTATCAGCCCCAGCATTTT. Translation gives CASSMGQGYQPQHF. Full variable domain (outside the CDR3, taken from reference TRBV19 and TRBJ1-5): DGGITQSPKYLFRKEGQNVTLSCEQNLNHDAMYWYRQDPGQGLRLIYYSQIVNDFQKGDIAEGYSVSREKKESFPLTVTSAQKNPTAFYLCASSMGQGYQPQHFGDGTRLSIL.

This sequence joins TRBV7-9 and TRBJ1-5; D is unresolved. Germline V gives CDR1 SEHNR, CDR2 FQNEAQ (reference sequence). The V gene lost 5 bases and the J gene lost 0 bases, with 20 bases spanning the gap. This CDR3 has 18 residues. The CDR3, as DNA: TGTGCCAGCAGCCACAAAATGGATGGACGGGATAGCAATCAGCCCCAGCATTTT. Translating gives CASSHKMDGRDSNQPQHF.

V is TRBV6-1 and J is TRBJ1-4; D is ambiguous. Germline V lookup: CDR1 MNHNS, CDR2 SASEGT. Trimming took off 9 bases at V and 3 bases at J, with 8 bases between the two ends. The length of the CDR3 is 12 residues. The CDR3 DNA reads TGTGCCAGTCAGGTCTCTAATGAAAAACTGTTTTTT. It specifies CASQVSNEKLFF.

The V call is TRBV10-2, the J call TRBJ2-2, with 10 bases that match TRBD1. Germline CDR1 WSHSY, CDR2 SAAADI. V was pared by 6 bases and J by 5 bases, with 9 bases of the junction left unmatched. CDR3 length: 16 amino acids. The CDR3 DNA is TGCGCCAGCAGGGCCGGACAGGGGGTCTTGACCGGGGAGCTGTTTTTT. This codes for CASRAGQGVLTGELFF.

The chain carries TRBV5-1 and TRBJ2-5; 9 nucleotides agree with TRBD2. This CDR3 is built from 16 residues. Germline V gives CDR1 SGHRS, CDR2 YFSETQ. The V gene end was trimmed by 0 bases and the J gene end by 5 bases; junction bases not matched to a gene: 8. This chain's CDR3 is CASSLAVAGGLETQYF. CDR3 DNA sequence: TGCGCCAGCAGCTTGGCCGTGGCGGGAGGGCTGGAGACCCAGTACTTC. The full variable domain, with the rest looked up from reference TRBV5-1 and TRBJ2-5, is KAGVTQTPRYLIKTRGQQVTLSCSPISGHRSVSWYQQTPGQGLQFLFEYFSETQRNKGNFPGRFSGRQFSNSRSEMNVSTLELGDSALYLCASSLAVAGGLETQYFGPGTRLLVL.

With respect to this clone: An end of the junction does not agree with germline; a read error may underlie this. The chain carries TRBV9 and TRBJ2-7; the D gene is possibly TRBD1 (5 bases). Germline assignment: CDR1 SGDLS and CDR2 YYNGEE. This CDR3 is 16 amino acids long. The CDR3 bases are TGTGCCAGCAGCGCCAATACGGCCACAGGCATCTACGGGCAGTACTTC. It translates to CASSANTATGIYGQYF.

The chain joins TRBV19 to TRBJ2-5; D may be TRBD2 (6 bases). In germline, CDR1 is LNHDA, CDR2 SQIVND (reference sequence). The CDR3 has 14 residues. Trimming took off 6 bases at V and 5 bases at J, with 16 bases between the two ends. The CDR3 is CASRSRGVWETQYF. The CDR3 DNA reads TGTGCCAGTAGATCCCGCGGGGTCTGGGAGACCCAGTACTTC.

About this clone: Other DNA sequences in the sample encode the same CDR3. The chain couples TRBV5-6 to TRBJ1-5; D is perhaps TRBD1 (5 bases). CDR3 length: 15 amino acids. Germline V CDR1 and CDR2: SGHDT, YYEEEE. The ends were cut back, 2 bases at V and 0 bases at J, with 9 bases in the middle. CDR3 sequence (DNA): TGTGCCAGCAGCTTAGCGGGGGATAGCAATCAGCCCCAGCATTTT. The encoded protein is CASSLAGDSNQPQHF.

The V and J genes are TRBV12-5 and TRBJ1-3; a possible D gene is TRBD1 (6 bases). This CDR3 spans 15 amino acids. Germline V gene data show CDR1 as LGHNT and CDR2 as FRNRAP. V was trimmed by 0 bases and J by 8 bases, leaving 14 bases between them. CDR3 in amino acids: CASGLVQGAVDTIYF. The DNA of the CDR3 is TGTGCTAGTGGTTTGGTACAGGGAGCGGTAGACACCATATATTTT. Combining the CDR3 with reference TRBV12-5 and TRBJ1-3 gives the whole variable domain DARVTQTPRHKVTEMGQEVTMRCQPILGHNTVFWYRQTMMQGLELLAYFRNRAPLDDSGMPKDRFSAEMPDATLATLKIQPSEPRDSAVYFCASGLVQGAVDTIYFGEGSWLTVV.